Presented here are 2 T cell receptor beta chains from one specimen sequenced in a study of persistence of HIV-infected CD4 T cells. The libraries were made with immunoSEQ version 4 in survey mode. Profiling relied on immunoSEQ multiplex PCR, and the TCRdb table lists in-frame clones only, not all of them. The sample includes around 13,000 clones, roughly 66% seen only once; the top ten take less than 9%. Antigen specificity for these receptors is unknown. An overlapping HIV-1 Gag peptide pool stimulated these cells at about 1 ug/peptide/mL. Sorting of responding CD4+ T cells relied on upregulated CD40 ligand together with CD69. The sequences come from CD4+ T cells sorted from PBMCs after approximately 18-hour stimulation, collected from a patient who received antiretroviral therapy. The receptors stem from an adult man with HIV who was CMV-seropositive.

This clone was detected a few times. The chain carries TRBV2 and TRBJ1-5; the D is unclear. Trimming took off 7 bases at V and 0 bases at J, with 10 bases between the two ends. The CDR3 contains 14 residues. Germline V CDR1 and CDR2: SNHLY, FYNNEI. CDR3 protein: CASKRVASNQPQHF. For the CDR3, the DNA is TGTGCCAGCAAAAGGGTAGCTAGCAATCAGCCCCAGCATTTT.

This clone appeared a few times. The rearrangement joins TRBV28 to TRBJ1-4; 10 positions agree with TRBD1. V shed 2 bases, J shed 14 bases, and the junction held 8 bases outside the gene matches. Germline-derived CDR1 and CDR2 are MDHEN and SYDVKM. The CDR3 runs to 14 residues. CDR3 nucleotides: TGTGCCAGCAGTTTACGGGACAGGGGCCCTCGGCTGTTTTTT. Protein sequence: CASSLRDRGPRLFF. Together with reference TRBV28 and TRBJ1-4, the CDR3 gives the full variable domain: DVKVTQSSRYLVKRTGEKVFLECVQDMDHENMFWYRQDPGLGLRLIYFSYDVKMKEKGDIPEGYSVSREKKERFSLILESASTNQTSMYLCASSLRDRGPRLFFGSGTQLSVL.